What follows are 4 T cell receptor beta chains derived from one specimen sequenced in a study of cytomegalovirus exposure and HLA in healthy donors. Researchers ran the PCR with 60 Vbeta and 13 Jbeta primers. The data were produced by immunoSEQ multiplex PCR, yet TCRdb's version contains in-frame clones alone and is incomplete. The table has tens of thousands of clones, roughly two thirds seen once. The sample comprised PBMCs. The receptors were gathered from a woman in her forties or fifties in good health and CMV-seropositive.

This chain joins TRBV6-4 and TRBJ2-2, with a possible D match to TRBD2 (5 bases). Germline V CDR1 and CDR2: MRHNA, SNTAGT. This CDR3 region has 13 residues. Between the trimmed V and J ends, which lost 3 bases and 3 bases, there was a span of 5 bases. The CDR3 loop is CASSDSDTGELFF. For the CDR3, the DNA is TGTGCCAGCAGTGATAGCGACACCGGGGAGCTGTTTTTT.

The CDR3 here is CASRVPGQANYEQYF. CDR3 nucleotide sequence: TGTGCCAGCAGGGTTCCGGGACAGGCCAACTACGAGCAGTACTTC. The gene calls are TRBV2 and TRBJ2-5; TRBD1 matches 8 bases. The J call may be in error: the DNA end matches TRBJ2-7 better. CDR1 SNHLY and CDR2 FYNNEI come from the germline V gene. This CDR3 is 15 amino acids long.

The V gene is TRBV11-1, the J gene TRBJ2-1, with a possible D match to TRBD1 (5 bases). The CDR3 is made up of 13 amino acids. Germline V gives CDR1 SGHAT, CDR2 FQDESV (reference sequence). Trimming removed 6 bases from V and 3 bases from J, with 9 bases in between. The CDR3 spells CASRSDSYNEQFF. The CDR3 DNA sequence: TGTGCCAGCAGATCCGACAGCTACAATGAGCAGTTCTTC. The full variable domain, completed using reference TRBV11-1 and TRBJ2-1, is EAEVAQSPRYKITEKSQAVAFWCDPISGHATLYWYRQILGQGPELLVQFQDESVVDDSQLPKDRFSAERLKGVDSTLKIQPAELGDSAMYLCASRSDSYNEQFFGPGTRLTVL.

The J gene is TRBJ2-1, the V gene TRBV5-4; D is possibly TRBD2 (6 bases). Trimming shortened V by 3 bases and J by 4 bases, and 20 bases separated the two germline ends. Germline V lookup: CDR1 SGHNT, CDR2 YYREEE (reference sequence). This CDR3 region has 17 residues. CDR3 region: CASSSVVLTRDYNEQFF. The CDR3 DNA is TGTGCCAGCAGCTCGGTCGTTTTGACTAGAGATTACAATGAGCAGTTCTTC.